One T cell receptor (beta chain) is described in this entry. Its antigen is as yet unknown. The data stem from a study of T-cell memory formation after mild COVID-19. The overall study: The TCR clusters were mostly specific to one donor. Study-wide results and caveats: CD4+ contracting clones lay mainly in CM and EM, CD8+ ones in EMRA.

CDR3 size: 14 residues. Trimming stripped 4 bases from V and 3 bases from J, with 12 bases between. Germline-derived CDR1 and CDR2 are MNHEY and SVGEGT. TCRdb ran MiXCR on the 5' RACE reads and lists one entry per CDR3 protein. The sample yields around 150,000 distinct CDR3 sequences, 11% seen once. The chain joins TRBV6-2 or TRBV6-3 to TRBJ1-1; D is possibly TRBD1 (5 bases). The sample was PBMCs or a T cell subset sorted from them (not recorded which). This sequence was found in a man aged 18 to 29 who had mild COVID-19 (a few samples of this study predate the infection). Cell type and time point are not known. The CDR3 nucleotides are TGTGCCAGCAGTTTACGGGGGAAGGACACTGAAGCTTTCTTT. Protein: CASSLRGKDTEAFF.